The text below deals with one TCR beta chain. Sequenced by immunoSEQ multiplex PCR; TCRdb stores in-frame clones only, minus some. There are roughly 150,000 clones in the sample; about 88% occur only once, and over 15% lies in the top ten. CDR3 length: 13 amino acids. V shed 1 base and J 6 bases; nucleotides not matched to a gene: 2. The germline gives CDR1 SEHNR, CDR2 FQNEAQ (reference sequence). The data stem from a study of blood T cell repertoires in COVID-19. J is TRBJ2-5 and V is TRBV7-9, with 7 bases identical to TRBD2. The sequencing input was peripheral blood. The sequence came from a man in his sixties with active or convalescent COVID-19. The CDR3 nucleotides read TGTGCCAGCAGCTTAGGGGGGGGACAGACCCAGTACTTC. This encodes CASSLGGGQTQYF.